Shown below are 26 T cell receptor beta chains from a single sample sequenced in a study of T cells in Graves' hyperthyroidism and ophthalmopathy. Amplification of TCR beta CDR3 regions used RNA as the template. HTBI primers were employed in a first-round RT-PCR of the TCR CDR3. MiXCR was run by TCRdb on the multiplex PCR reads, yielding one entry per CDR3 protein. Among a few hundred thousand distinct CDR3 sequences, about 15% were seen once, and the ten largest hold 13%. Source material: blood. The receptors derive from a woman aged 40 to 55 with Graves' hyperthyroidism that later progressed to Graves' ophthalmopathy.

In its sample, this clonotype was seen many times. This chain joins TRBV12-3 or TRBV12-4 and TRBJ2-3; TRBD2 agrees at 8 bases. The junction had 8 bases not matched to a gene; V was cut back by 4 bases and J by 5 bases. This CDR3 is built from 15 residues. CDR3 DNA: TGTGCCAGCAGTTCACGGCGGGAGGTGATAGATACGCAGTATTTT. It codes for CASSSRREVIDTQYF.

The chain couples TRBV15 to TRBJ1-1, with unresolved D. The V and J ends lost 0 bases and 6 bases respectively, with 11 bases between them. CDR3 length: 14 residues. The germline CDR1 and CDR2 sequences are LNHNV and YYDKDF (reference sequence). In DNA, the CDR3 is TGTGCCACCAGCAGAGATAAAGGGTTTGCTGAAGCTTTCTTT. Amino acids: CATSRDKGFAEAFF.

This clonotype was counted ten times or more. V is TRBV28 and J is TRBJ2-6; 7 nucleotides line up with TRBD1. From germline, CDR1 is MDHEN and CDR2 SYDVKM. CDR3 length equals 19 residues. V dropped 5 bases and J dropped 0; count of bases not matched to a gene: 13. The DNA of the CDR3 is TGTGCCAGCAGTAAGAACCTGGGACAGCCCCACTCTGGGGCCAACGTCCTGACTTTC. Its protein is CASSKNLGQPHSGANVLTF.

Ten or more counts support this clonotype. V usage is TRBV5-1 and J usage is TRBJ2-6; 12 bases agree with TRBD1. CDR1 and CDR2 from the germline V gene are SGHRS and YFSETQ. This CDR3 is built from 19 residues. J was trimmed by 1 base and V by 7 bases; bases with no gene match: 12. The CDR3 is CASQAGTGGVSSGANVLTF. Written as DNA, the CDR3 is TGCGCCAGCCAAGCCGGGACAGGGGGCGTTTCATCTGGGGCCAACGTCCTGACTTTC. The full variable domain, completed using reference TRBV5-1 and TRBJ2-6, is KAGVTQTPRYLIKTRGQQVTLSCSPISGHRSVSWYQQTPGQGLQFLFEYFSETQRNKGNFPGRFSGRQFSNSRSEMNVSTLELGDSALYLCASQAGTGGVSSGANVLTFGAGSRLTVL.

The chain is built from TRBV10-2 and TRBJ2-2; D is possibly TRBD2 (5 bases). Deletions cut 0 bases from V and 4 bases from J, with 6 bases between. The CDR3 sequence is 14 residues long. CDR1 is WSHSY and CDR2 is SAAADI in the germline V gene. The CDR3: CASSESRATGELFF. The CDR3, as DNA: TGCGCCAGCAGTGAGTCGAGGGCCACCGGGGAGCTGTTTTTT.

The chain joins TRBV2 to TRBJ1-2, with TRBD1 as a possible D gene (5 bases). V dropped 2 bases and J dropped 2 bases, with 12 bases sitting between them. This CDR3 is 15 amino acids long. CDR1 is SNHLY and CDR2 is FYNNEI in the germline V gene. CDR3 in DNA: TGTGCCAGCAGTGAATCCCGGGACCCCAACTATGGCTACACCTTC. It specifies CASSESRDPNYGYTF.

This clonotype was picked up many times. The rearrangement uses TRBV29-1 and TRBJ2-5; unclear D gene. The germline gives CDR1 SQVTM, CDR2 ANQGSEA. Trimming left V 4 bases short and J 1 base short, with 10 bases between. There are 13 residues in the CDR3. CDR3 loop: CSVVRAFQETQYF. CDR3 nucleotides: TGCAGCGTTGTTCGGGCCTTCCAAGAGACCCAGTACTTC.

The chain employs TRBV7-3 and TRBJ1-1, with unresolved D. Germline CDR1 and CDR2: SGHTA and FQGTGA. This CDR3 is 13 amino acids long. The V gene lost 0 bases and the J gene lost 9 bases, with 11 bases spanning the gap. The DNA for the CDR3 is TGTGCCAGCAGCTTAACCTCTCAAGACAAAGCTTTCTTT. Protein: CASSLTSQDKAFF.

The rearrangement joins TRBV9 to TRBJ2-1; no clear D. The V gene's germline CDR1 is SGDLS and CDR2 YYNGEE. Trimming left V 3 bases short and J 0 bases short, with 7 bases between. This CDR3 is built from 14 residues. The CDR3 here is CASSDPVSYNEQFF. CDR3 DNA sequence: TGTGCCAGCAGCGACCCCGTCTCCTACAATGAGCAGTTCTTC.

This clonotype was seen ten or more times. The chain links TRBV30 to TRBJ2-2; tentative D call: TRBD1 (7 bases). CDR1 and CDR2 from the germline V gene are GTSNPN and SVGIG (reference sequence). Trimming removed 4 bases at V and 4 bases at J, with 16 bases between. This CDR3 contains 15 residues. The CDR3 DNA sequence: TGTGCCTGGACCCCACGGGGGACAGCCACCGGGGAGCTGTTTTTT. Amino acid sequence: CAWTPRGTATGELFF.

This clonotype appeared many times. This CDR3 reads CASTFGAPVRPQHF. CDR3 sequence (DNA): TGTGCCAGCACCTTTGGGGCCCCTGTGCGGCCCCAGCATTTT. The V gene is TRBV28, the J gene TRBJ1-5; perhaps TRBD1 as D (5 bases). Germline CDR1 MDHEN, CDR2 SYDVKM. Trimming took 7 bases from V and 9 from J, leaving 19 bases between them. CDR3 length: 14 residues.

This clonotype has ten or more counts. The chain recombines TRBV12-3 or TRBV12-4 with TRBJ1-1; weak D call: TRBD1 (6 bases). This CDR3 is 14 amino acids long. Trimming removed 3 bases at V and 4 bases at J, with 12 bases between. CDR3 nucleotides: TGTGCCAGCAGTTTTTGGGGGCTGGGCACTGAAGCTTTCTTT. Its translation: CASSFWGLGTEAFF.

The sample holds many counts of this clonotype. V is TRBV4-1 and J is TRBJ1-5; D is possibly TRBD1 (6 bases). Germline CDR1 MGHRA, CDR2 YSYEKL. Trimming pared 6 bases from V and 6 bases from J, leaving 9 bases between. The CDR3 is 12 residues long. The CDR3, as DNA: TGCGCCAGCAGGCAGGGGAGTCAGCCCCAGCATTTT. The encoded protein is CASRQGSQPQHF.

The sample holds many counts of this clonotype. The chain joins TRBV27 to TRBJ2-3, with 12 nucleotides matching TRBD2. The J segment lost 5 bases and the V segment lost 5 bases, leaving 11 bases of the junction unmatched. Looked up from germline, CDR1 is MNHEY and CDR2 is SMNVEV (reference sequence). The CDR3 extends over 17 amino acids. The CDR3 sequence is CASSVLLAGGRGDTQYF. Written as DNA, the CDR3 is TGTGCCAGCAGTGTCCTACTAGCGGGAGGAAGGGGAGATACGCAGTATTTT.

This clonotype was seen ten or more times. This sequence joins TRBV28 and TRBJ1-5; possibly TRBD1 for D (6 bases). Germline CDR1 reads MDHEN; CDR2 reads SYDVKM. V was shortened by 7 bases and J by 2 bases, with 15 bases between the two germline ends. The CDR3 has 15 residues. The CDR3 coding sequence is TGTGCCAGCACTCCCTCCGGGGGCGGCAATCAGCCCCAGCATTTT. It yields the protein CASTPSGGGNQPQHF.

The rearrangement uses TRBV3-1 and TRBJ2-3; D is undetermined. Germline V gene lookup returns CDR1 LGHDT and CDR2 YNNKEL (reference sequence). The V gene lost 1 base and the J gene lost 8 bases, with 19 bases spanning the gap. The CDR3 totals 16 residues. CDR3 amino acids: CASSQGFQSSFATQYF. DNA for the CDR3: TGTGCCAGCAGCCAAGGGTTTCAGAGTAGTTTTGCTACGCAGTATTTT.

This clonotype was recorded at least ten times. The CDR3 is CASSPTGSRNSPLHF. The CDR3 DNA reads TGTGCCAGCAGCCCCACAGGGAGTCGGAATTCACCCCTCCACTTT. The chain combines TRBV12-3 or TRBV12-4 with TRBJ1-6; D perhaps matches TRBD1 (6 bases). The V end lost 6 bases, the J end lost 7 bases, and 16 bases lay between the germline ends. The CDR3 has 15 amino acids.

This clonotype showed up many times. The chain is built from TRBV18 and TRBJ1-5, with D possibly TRBD1 on 6 matching bases. Germline V gene lookup returns CDR1 KGHSH and CDR2 LQKENI. Trimming shortened V by 1 base and J by 6 bases, and 13 bases separated the two germline ends. This CDR3 is 15 amino acids long. The CDR3 sequence: CASSPQEQGSQPQHF. The CDR3 coding sequence is TGTGCCAGCTCACCACAGGAACAGGGAAGTCAGCCCCAGCATTTT.

This clonotype has a count of ten or more. The rearrangement joins TRBV28 to TRBJ2-1; 7 bases are a match to TRBD1. Trimming cost V 6 bases and J 4 bases; bases outside gene matches: 18. The CDR3 consists of 18 residues. Germline CDR1 reads MDHEN; CDR2 reads SYDVKM. The CDR3 DNA follows: TGTGCCAGCAGCTTTACAGGGGCCCACTCCAAATTGTACAATGAGCAGTTCTTC. This encodes CASSFTGAHSKLYNEQFF.

This clonotype came up many times. The chain joins TRBV7-9 to TRBJ2-7; the D is unclear. The CDR3 loop spans 14 amino acids. Deletions cut 1 base from V and 3 bases from J, with 10 bases between. CDR1 is SEHNR, CDR2 FQNEAQ, per germline (reference sequence). The CDR3 sequence: CASSLDVNNYEQYF. As DNA, the CDR3 is TGTGCCAGCAGCTTAGACGTGAACAACTACGAGCAGTACTTC. Variable domain in full (rest from reference TRBV7-9 and TRBJ2-7): DTGVSQNPRHKITKRGQNVTFRCDPISEHNRLYWYRQTLGQGPEFLTYFQNEAQLEKSRLLSDRFSAERPKGSFSTLEIQRTEQGDSAMYLCASSLDVNNYEQYFGPGTRLTVT.

A remark on this clonotype: This could be a read error, since a much larger clone is one nucleotide away. V and J are TRBV6-2 or TRBV6-3 and TRBJ2-1, with D possibly matching TRBD1 (6 bases). The CDR3 loop spans 14 amino acids. V shed 4 bases and J shed 8 bases, with 15 bases lying between them. CDR1 and CDR2 (germline): MNHEY, SVGEGT. The CDR3 DNA reads TGTGCCAGCAGTTGGGACATCGGTGGGGATGAGCAGTTCTTC. It encodes CASSWDIGGDEQFF.

The DNA of the CDR3 is TGCAGCGTTGAAGAGGGAGCTCGTGAAGCTTTCTTT. It is translated as CSVEEGAREAFF. The J gene is TRBJ1-1, the V gene TRBV29-1; D unclear. Germline V CDR1 and CDR2: SQVTM, ANQGSEA. The CDR3 spans 12 residues. V was cut by 0 bases and J by 7 bases, with 9 bases left in between.

This clonotype was recorded at least ten times. V is TRBV20-1 and J is TRBJ1-6, with 8 positions matching TRBD1. This CDR3 spans 14 amino acids. Germline trimming cut 2 bases from V and 7 bases from J; bases unmatched to any gene: 4. Germline CDR1 and CDR2: DFQATT and SNEGSKA (reference sequence). The CDR3 bases are TGCAGTGCTAGAAGGACAGGGAGAAATTCACCCCTCCACTTT. Amino acid sequence: CSARRTGRNSPLHF.

This clonotype was found many times. The CDR3 sequence: CASSLFSRGTGGAEAFF. The DNA of the CDR3 is TGTGCCAGCAGCTTATTTAGTCGGGGAACAGGGGGGGCTGAAGCTTTCTTT. The V call is TRBV7-3, the J call TRBJ1-1, with TRBD1 matching over 8 bases. This CDR3 contains 17 residues. V was clipped by 2 bases and J by 6 bases; unmatched bases: 14. Germline V gene data show CDR1 as SGHTA and CDR2 as FQGTGA.

This clonotype was observed a few times. Here the CDR3 DNA reads TGCAGTGCTGGAGGGATCAACTATGGCTACACCTTC. Its protein is CSAGGINYGYTF. The V call is TRBV20-1, the J call TRBJ1-2; D is ambiguous. V was cut by 5 bases and J by 2 bases, with 9 bases left in between. Germline V CDR1 and CDR2: DFQATT, SNEGSKA (reference sequence). The CDR3 contains 12 residues.

The table lists this clonotype with many counts. V and J are TRBV12-3 or TRBV12-4 and TRBJ2-3; TRBD2 matches at 7 bases. The CDR3 has 14 amino acids. The V gene end was trimmed by 7 bases and the J gene end by 1 base; junction bases not matched to a gene: 5. CDR3 in DNA: TGTGCCAGCAAGAGCGGGATCGGCACAGATACGCAGTATTTT. Amino acids: CASKSGIGTDTQYF.